This T cell receptor (beta chain) was documented in a study of CD8+ T cells in alopecia areata. About the study: Skin grafts from approximately 6-12-month-old C3H/HeJ donors with spontaneous alopecia were placed on approximately 6-11-week-old female C3H/HeJ mice.

The sequencing template was cDNA reverse transcribed from extracted RNA. The table came from immunoSEQ multiplex PCR; TCRdb's copy has only in-frame clones and leaves some out. Altogether 200,000 to 300,000 clones were found in the sample, and no singletons occur. Notes on the study in general: Mouse data revealed clearer TCR sharing than patient data did, a gap possibly tied to HLA. Affected scalp, especially in alopecia totalis/universalis, had a higher clonality than normal scalp did. Sequencing of scalp samples also includes resident alphabeta T cells from normal skin.

Worth noting for this clone: Its target is unknown. These gene names are mouse names. Coverage ceases 4 residues before the CDR3 finishes, and the germline J gene fills in the end.

Separation of pooled cutaneous lymph node cells was by sorting with CD4, CD8alpha, NKG2D, NKG2ACE and other markers. The V gene lost 1 base and the J gene lost 1 base, with 11 bases spanning the gap. CDR1 is GKSSPN and CDR2 is SITVG in the germline V gene. The CDR3 extends over 15 amino acids. This receptor was identified in a C3H/HeJ mouse with alopecia areata. This strain has MHC haplotype H2-k. The chain has TRBV31 and TRBJ2-1; tentative D call: TRBD1 (6 bases). Source material: CD4+ T cells sorted from a lymph node. CDR3 DNA, as far as it was read: TGTGCCTGGAGTCGGCAGGGGTCCAACTATGCT. This encodes CAWSRQGSNYA. The full CDR3 protein reads CAWSRQGSNYAEQFF.